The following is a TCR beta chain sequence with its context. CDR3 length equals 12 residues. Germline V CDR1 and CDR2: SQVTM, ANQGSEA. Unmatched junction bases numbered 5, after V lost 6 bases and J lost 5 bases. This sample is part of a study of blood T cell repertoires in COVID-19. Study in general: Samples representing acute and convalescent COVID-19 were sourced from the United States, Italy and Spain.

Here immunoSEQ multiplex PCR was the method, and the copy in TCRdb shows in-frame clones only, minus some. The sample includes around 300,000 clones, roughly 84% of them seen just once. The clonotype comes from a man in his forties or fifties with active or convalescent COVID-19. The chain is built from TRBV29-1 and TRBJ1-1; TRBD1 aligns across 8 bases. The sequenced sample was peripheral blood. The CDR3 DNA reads TGCAGCGTCCAGGGGGCGCGAACTGAAGCTTTCTTT. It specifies CSVQGARTEAFF.